These 25 T cell receptor beta chains share one sample of origin, sequenced in a study of shared clonotypes between healthy human individuals (dated by TCRdb to 2020 to 2021). The library was made by the immunoSEQ multiplex PCR assay. In TCRdb, the immuneACCESS table is reduced to in-frame sequences with V and J assigned. These tables do not hold every clone; where another copy was compared, an unresolved V gene accounts for under half, and the others remain unexplained. The sample profile shows some 1.5 million clones; approximately 98% of them were found once. In total, the top ten clones hold 0.4% to 0.45% of the sample. What was sequenced was naive CD4+ T cells sorted from blood. Per the publication, the cell subset or site label means: CD45RA+ positively selected. The receptors were gathered from a man younger than 45 in good health.

In its sample, this clone was seen once. This chain connects TRBV7-9 to TRBJ2-2, with TRBD2 identical over 10 bases. This CDR3 spans 16 amino acids. J gave up 8 bases and V 0 bases, and 6 bases lay outside the gene matches. Germline lookup yields CDR1 SEHNR and CDR2 FQNEAQ (reference sequence). CDR3 protein: CASSLAPGTSAGELFF. The CDR3 region has the DNA TGTGCCAGCAGCTTAGCCCCCGGGACTAGCGCTGGGGAGCTGTTTTTT.

The chain uses TRBV4-1 and TRBJ2-5; 9 nucleotides line up with TRBD1. This CDR3 is built from 14 residues. V gave up 1 base and J gave up 5 bases; unmatched junction bases: 2. Germline V lookup: CDR1 MGHRA, CDR2 YSYEKL. CDR3 protein: CASSQVQGAETQYF. The CDR3 bases are TGCGCCAGCAGCCAAGTACAGGGGGCCGAGACCCAGTACTTC.

This sequence joins TRBV29-1 and TRBJ2-7; D is unclear. The V end was cut by 3 bases, the J end by 0 bases, with 3 bases between. This CDR3 has 11 amino acids. CDR1 is SQVTM and CDR2 is ANQGSEA in the germline V gene. The CDR3 nucleotides are TGCAGCGTTGATATCTCCTACGAGCAGTACTTC. Translated, it gives CSVDISYEQYF.

The gene calls are TRBV19 and TRBJ2-7, with D perhaps matching TRBD1 or TRBD2 (5 bases each). The CDR3 extends over 13 amino acids. Trimming took off 6 bases at V and 4 bases at J, with 13 bases between the two ends. Germline V gene sequence: CDR1 LNHDA, CDR2 SQIVND (reference sequence). This chain's CDR3 is CASSRDQTYEQYF. The CDR3 coding sequence is TGTGCCAGTAGCCGGGACCAGACTTACGAGCAGTACTTC.

The chain couples TRBV11-2 to TRBJ2-7; D ambiguous. With 7 bases removed from V and 4 bases from J, the gap between germline ends came to 23 bases. This CDR3 region has 16 residues. Germline V lookup: CDR1 SGHAT, CDR2 FQNNGV. The chain's CDR3 is CASTDIKGPSSYEQYF. For the CDR3, the DNA is TGTGCCAGCACCGACATAAAGGGTCCTTCCTCTTACGAGCAGTACTTC.

The rearrangement uses TRBV29-1 and TRBJ2-1; D may match TRBD1 or TRBD2 (5 bases each). The germline V gene has CDR1 SQVTM and CDR2 ANQGSEA. The CDR3 runs 15 residues. V lost 4 bases and J 7 bases, leaving 20 bases between the germline ends. CDR3 in amino acids: CSVAPGTGPANEQFF. DNA of the CDR3: TGCAGCGTTGCCCCGGGGACCGGTCCCGCAAATGAGCAGTTCTTC.

J is TRBJ2-1 and V is TRBV5-1, with TRBD2 matching over 12 bases. After removal of 3 bases from V and 4 bases from J, the junction contained 5 bases not matched to a gene. The CDR3 loop spans 16 amino acids. CDR1 SGHRS and CDR2 YFSETQ come from the germline V gene. The CDR3 reads CASSSLAGGQYNEQFF. In DNA, the CDR3 is TGCGCCAGCAGCTCACTAGCGGGAGGTCAATACAATGAGCAGTTCTTC.

The rearrangement joins TRBV10-2 to TRBJ1-4; D ambiguous. CDR1 is WSHSY, CDR2 SAAADI, per germline. The V and J ends lost 0 bases and 2 bases respectively, with 13 bases between them. This CDR3 comprises 17 residues. CDR3 in DNA: TGCGCCAGCAGTGAGTCGATCGTTCTTAGGACTAATGAAAAACTGTTTTTT. Translation gives CASSESIVLRTNEKLFF.

Concerning this clone: Other nucleotide sequences from this sample produce the same CDR3. The rearrangement joins TRBV10-2 to TRBJ1-2; D unresolved. CDR1 and CDR2 (germline): WSHSY, SAAADI. Trimming removed 2 bases at V and 0 bases at J, with 1 base between. The CDR3 runs 12 residues. DNA for the CDR3: TGCGCCAGCAGTGAGGCTAACTATGGCTACACCTTC. Residues: CASSEANYGYTF.

Only one count was recorded for this clone. This chain connects TRBV7-3 to TRBJ2-1; 9 bases line up with TRBD2. Per the germline V gene, CDR1 is SGHTA and CDR2 is FQGTGA. CDR3 length equals 15 residues. J lost 3 bases, V lost 5 bases, and 5 bases had no gene match. CDR3 nucleotides: TGTGCCAGCAGCCCCGGGACTAGCCTCTACAATGAGCAGTTCTTC. Amino acid sequence: CASSPGTSLYNEQFF. Combining the CDR3 with reference TRBV7-3 and TRBJ2-1 gives the whole variable domain GAGVSQTPSNKVTEKGKYVELRCDPISGHTALYWYRQSLGQGPEFLIYFQGTGAADDSGLPNDRFFAVRPEGSVSTLKIQRTERGDSAVYLCASSPGTSLYNEQFFGPGTRLTVL.

This clone was seen a single time. The CDR3 loop reads CASPAQGALNSYEQYF. CDR3 DNA: TGTGCCAGCCCCGCACAGGGGGCGTTAAACTCCTACGAGCAGTACTTC. The chain carries TRBV2 and TRBJ2-7; TRBD1 agrees at 9 bases. J gave up 0 bases and V 8 bases, and 11 bases lay outside the gene matches. The CDR3 has 16 amino acids. The germline gives CDR1 SNHLY, CDR2 FYNNEI.

The V gene is TRBV19, the J gene TRBJ2-7, with TRBD2 matching over 14 bases. The V gene end was trimmed by 8 bases and the J gene end by 0 bases; junction bases not matched to a gene: 6. Germline CDR1 reads LNHDA; CDR2 reads SQIVND (reference sequence). The CDR3 runs to 16 residues. The CDR3 nucleotides are TGTGCCAGTTCTTCCGGGACTAGCGGGAGCTCCTACGAGCAGTACTTC. This gives the protein CASSSGTSGSSYEQYF.

The chain links TRBV12-5 to TRBJ2-1; 13 bases match TRBD2. The junction had 3 bases not matched to a gene; V was cut back by 6 bases and J by 1 base. Germline CDR1 and CDR2: LGHNT and FRNRAP. The CDR3 totals 16 residues. DNA of the CDR3: TGTGCTAGTGGGCGGACTAGCGGGGGTTCCTACAATGAGCAGTTCTTC. Protein product: CASGRTSGGSYNEQFF.

This clone was picked up one time. The gene calls are TRBV15 and TRBJ2-3; D remains ambiguous. The CDR3 sequence is 14 residues long. Between the trimmed V and J ends, which lost 0 bases and 6 bases, there was a span of 10 bases. CDR1 LNHNV and CDR2 YYDKDF come from the germline V gene (reference sequence). DNA of the CDR3: TGTGCCACCAGCAGAGAGCGGTCGGGTGATACGCAGTATTTT. Translating gives CATSRERSGDTQYF.

The CDR3 here is CASSRTASTGELFF. DNA for the CDR3: TGTGCCAGCAGTAGGACAGCATCAACCGGGGAGCTGTTTTTT. V usage is TRBV7-9 and J usage is TRBJ2-2; D may be TRBD1 (6 bases). Trimming cost V 6 bases and J 5 bases, with 13 bases left between them. CDR1 SEHNR and CDR2 FQNEAQ come from the germline V gene (reference sequence). The CDR3 sequence is 14 residues long.

Comments on this clone: Mismatch with germline at one junction end may stem from a read error. V and J are TRBV15 and TRBJ2-1, with D possibly matching TRBD2 (6 bases). Germline V CDR1 and CDR2: LNHNV, YYDKDF (reference sequence). This CDR3 has 13 residues. The CDR3 DNA reads as TGTGCTACCACGCGGAGGGATTACAATGAGCAGTTCTTC. Protein sequence: CATTRRDYNEQFF.

The genes are TRBV7-6 and TRBJ2-5, with D unclear. V was cut by 5 bases and J by 5 bases, with 12 bases left in between. CDR1 is SGHVS and CDR2 is FNYEAQ in the germline V gene. The CDR3 runs to 13 residues. CDR3: CASSQDLWETQYF. The CDR3 coding sequence is TGTGCCAGCAGCCAGGACCTTTGGGAGACCCAGTACTTC.

The chain uses TRBV2 and TRBJ1-1; the D is unclear. The V and J ends lost 3 bases and 1 base respectively, with 6 bases between them. CDR1 and CDR2 (germline): SNHLY, FYNNEI. CDR3 length: 13 amino acids. Here the CDR3 reads CASSDTGNTEAFF. CDR3 in DNA: TGTGCCAGCAGTGATACCGGGAACACTGAAGCTTTCTTT. The full variable domain, with the rest looked up from reference TRBV2 and TRBJ1-1, is EPEVTQTPSHQVTQMGQEVILRCVPISNHLYFYWYRQILGQKVEFLVSFYNNEISEKSEIFDDQFSVERPDGSNFTLKIRSTKLEDSAMYFCASSDTGNTEAFFGQGTRLTVV.

The chain recombines TRBV28 with TRBJ2-7; D is unresolved. CDR1 is MDHEN, CDR2 SYDVKM, per germline. The CDR3 consists of 14 residues. Trimming cost V 2 bases and J 3 bases, with 11 bases left between them. CDR3 in DNA: TGTGCCAGCAGTTTACCAGACAAAGGCTACGAGCAGTACTTC. Translated: CASSLPDKGYEQYF.

A remark on this clone: The same CDR3 also results from other DNA sequences found in this sample. The gene calls are TRBV7-3 and TRBJ2-1; D is undetermined. Trimming took 5 bases from V and 3 from J, leaving 8 bases between them. Germline CDR1 reads SGHTA; CDR2 reads FQGTGA. There are 13 residues in the CDR3. The CDR3 DNA is TGTGCCAGCAGCCCTGGCAGCTACAATGAGCAGTTCTTC. Protein sequence: CASSPGSYNEQFF.

The rearrangement links TRBV6-5 to TRBJ1-2; TRBD1 matches 7 bases. Germline values: CDR1 MNHEY, CDR2 SVGAGI. The CDR3 consists of 14 residues. Trimming removed 5 bases from V and 3 bases from J; junction bases left unmatched: 6. The CDR3, as DNA: TGTGCCAGCAGTCCCGGGACAGACCACTATGGCTACACCTTC. This sequence encodes CASSPGTDHYGYTF.

The chain couples TRBV11-3 to TRBJ2-7; TRBD1 agrees at 7 bases. The J segment lost 2 bases and the V segment lost 5 bases, leaving 6 bases of the junction unmatched. The CDR3 sequence is 14 residues long. Germline loops: CDR1 SGHNT, CDR2 YENEEA. CDR3 in amino acids: CASSRTGTAYEQYF. CDR3 coding DNA: TGTGCCAGCAGCCGTACCGGGACAGCCTACGAGCAGTACTTC.

This clone has a single count. J is TRBJ1-4 and V is TRBV6-5, with D maybe TRBD1 (5 bases). V lost 8 bases and J lost 4, with 5 bases in between. This CDR3 is 11 amino acids long. The germline gives CDR1 MNHEY, CDR2 SVGAGI. The CDR3 coding sequence is TGTGCCAGCGGGGGTAATGAAAAACTGTTTTTT. Residues: CASGGNEKLFF.

The rearrangement links TRBV19 to TRBJ1-1; TRBD1 aligns across 10 bases. CDR3 length: 15 residues. The germline gives CDR1 LNHDA, CDR2 SQIVND (reference sequence). V lost 3 bases and J lost 1; bases outside the gene matches: 2. In DNA, the CDR3 is TGTGCCAGTAGTATTCGGGACAGGGGGAACACTGAAGCTTTCTTT. Translated: CASSIRDRGNTEAFF.

J is TRBJ2-7 and V is TRBV7-2; 14 positions agree with TRBD2. The V gene's germline CDR1 is SGHTA and CDR2 FQGNSA. The CDR3 spans 19 residues. V lost 5 bases and J lost 0; bases outside the gene matches: 12. The CDR3 DNA sequence: TGTGCCAGCAGCCCCCTGACTAGCGGGAGGGTCAGTAGCTCCTACGAGCAGTACTTC. It yields the protein CASSPLTSGRVSSSYEQYF.